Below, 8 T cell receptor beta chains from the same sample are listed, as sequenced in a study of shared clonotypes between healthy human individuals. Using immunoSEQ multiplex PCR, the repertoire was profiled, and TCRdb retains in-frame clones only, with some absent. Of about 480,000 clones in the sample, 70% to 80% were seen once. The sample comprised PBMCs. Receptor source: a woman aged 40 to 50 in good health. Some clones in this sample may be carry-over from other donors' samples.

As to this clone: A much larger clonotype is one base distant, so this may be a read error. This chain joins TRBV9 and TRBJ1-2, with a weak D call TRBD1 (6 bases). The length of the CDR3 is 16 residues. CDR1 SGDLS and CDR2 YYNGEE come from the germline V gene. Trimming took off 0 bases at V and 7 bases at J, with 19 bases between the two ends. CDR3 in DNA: TGTGCCAGCAGCGTAGGGGGACCGGGGGCTACGGGTGGCTACACCTTC. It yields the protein CASSVGGPGATGGYTF. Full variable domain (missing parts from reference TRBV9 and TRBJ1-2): DSGVTQTPKHLITATGQRVTLRCSPRSGDLSVYWYQQSLDQGLQFLIQYYNGEERAKGNILERFSAQQFPDLHSELNLSSLELGDSALYFCASSVGGPGATGGYTFGSGTRLTVV.

The CDR3 loop reads CASPGAGQSGDGYNEQFF. In DNA, the CDR3 is TGTGCCAGCCCAGGGGCCGGTCAGAGCGGAGACGGCTACAATGAGCAGTTCTTC. The chain links TRBV2 to TRBJ2-1, with D possibly TRBD1 on 6 matching bases. Trimming pared 8 bases from V and 3 bases from J, leaving 26 bases between. This CDR3 contains 18 residues. In germline, CDR1 is SNHLY, CDR2 FYNNEI.

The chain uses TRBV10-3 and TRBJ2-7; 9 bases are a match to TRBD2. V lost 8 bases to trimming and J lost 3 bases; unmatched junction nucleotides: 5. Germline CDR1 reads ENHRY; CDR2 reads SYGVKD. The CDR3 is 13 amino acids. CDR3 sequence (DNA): TGTGCCATCGGGGGACTAGCAAACTACGAGCAGTACTTC. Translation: CAIGGLANYEQYF.

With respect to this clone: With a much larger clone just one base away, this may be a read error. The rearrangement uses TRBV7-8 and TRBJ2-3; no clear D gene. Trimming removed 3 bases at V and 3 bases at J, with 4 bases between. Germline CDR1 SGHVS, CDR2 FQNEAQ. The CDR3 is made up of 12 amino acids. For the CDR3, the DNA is TGTGCCAGCAGCTTGGGTACAGATACGCAGTATTTT. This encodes CASSLGTDTQYF.

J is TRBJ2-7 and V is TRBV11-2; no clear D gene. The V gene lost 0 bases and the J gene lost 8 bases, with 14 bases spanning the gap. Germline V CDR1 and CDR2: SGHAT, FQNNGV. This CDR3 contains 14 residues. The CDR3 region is CASSLDRQVLQQYF. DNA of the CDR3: TGTGCCAGCAGCTTAGATAGGCAGGTATTACAGCAGTACTTC.

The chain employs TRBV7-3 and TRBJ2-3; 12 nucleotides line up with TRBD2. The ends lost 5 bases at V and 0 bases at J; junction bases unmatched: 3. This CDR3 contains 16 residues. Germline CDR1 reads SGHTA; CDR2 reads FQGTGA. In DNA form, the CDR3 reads TGTGCCAGCAGCGCGGGACTAGCGGGTAGCACAGATACGCAGTATTTT. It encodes CASSAGLAGSTDTQYF.

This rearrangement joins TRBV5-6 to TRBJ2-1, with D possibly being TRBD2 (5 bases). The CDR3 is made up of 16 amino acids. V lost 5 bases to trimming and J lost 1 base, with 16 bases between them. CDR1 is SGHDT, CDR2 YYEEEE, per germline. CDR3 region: CASSYPHGGSYNEQFF. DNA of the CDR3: TGTGCCAGCAGTTACCCTCACGGAGGTTCCTACAATGAGCAGTTCTTC.

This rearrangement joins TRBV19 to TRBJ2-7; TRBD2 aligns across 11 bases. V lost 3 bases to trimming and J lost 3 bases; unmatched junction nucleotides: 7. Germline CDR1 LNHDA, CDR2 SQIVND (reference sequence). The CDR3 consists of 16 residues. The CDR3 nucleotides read TGTGCCAGTAGTATGCGCCTAGCGGGAGGCGACTACGAGCAGTACTTC. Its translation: CASSMRLAGGDYEQYF.